This TCR beta chain was sequenced during a study of beta chain features in type 1 diabetes. Germline V CDR1 and CDR2: SEHNR, FQNEAQ (reference sequence). Trimming pared 3 bases from V and 5 bases from J, leaving 15 bases between. The CDR3 runs 15 residues. Concerning this clone itself: Its antigen is not identified.

A sort by CD45RO/CCR7/CD25/CD127/CD95/CD27 yielded CD4+ naive, central memory, regulatory and stem cell-like memory cells. Isolated RNA was reverse transcribed in full, so expressed TCRB transcripts were sequenced. An average roughly 3.6 million reads came from naive, central memory and regulatory T cell samples. The table came from immunoSEQ multiplex PCR; TCRdb's copy has only in-frame clones and leaves some out. The sample carries hundreds of thousands of clones, 10% to 15% recorded once. Findings of the study overall: Among type 1 diabetes patients, VDJ junctions had fewer insertions and more deletions. Shorter TCRB CDR3s, moderately but significantly so, were found in Type 1 diabetes patients in all four CD4+ subsets.

This TCR was sampled from a man in his late teens or twenties with type 1 diabetes. V gene TRBV7-9 combines with J gene TRBJ2-3; D is undetermined. Sequencing input: naive CD4+ T cells from blood. CDR3: CASSLGTLLLDTQYF. The CDR3 bases are TGTGCCAGCAGCTTGGGCACCTTACTCCTAGATACGCAGTATTTT.